Here is one T cell receptor beta chain with its context. A much larger clone lies a single base off, so this may be a read error. This entry is derived from a study of T cells in Graves' hyperthyroidism and ophthalmopathy. Diagnostic decisions used clinical symptoms, serum thyroxine and TRAb, thyroid ultrasound and orbital computed tomography. From germline, CDR1 is DFQATT and CDR2 SNEGSKA (reference sequence). The CDR3 spans 13 residues. Trimming took off 6 bases at V and 1 base at J, with 13 bases between the two ends. Amplification targeted TCR beta CDR3 regions from RNA transcripts. The HTBI primer set was used in a first-round RT-PCR of the TCR CDR3. MiXCR, applied by TCRdb to the multiplex PCR reads, yields one record per CDR3 protein. The data hold 380,000 or so distinct CDR3 sequences, with approximately 13% observed a single time.

The source material was blood. This sequence joins TRBV20-1 and TRBJ2-7; D uncertain. This TCR derives from a woman under 40 with Graves' hyperthyroidism. CDR3: CSAFPGQSYEQYF. The CDR3 DNA reads TGCAGTGCATTCCCGGGTCAATCCTACGAGCAGTACTTC.